Following are 28 T cell receptor beta chains from one sample sequenced in a study of cytomegalovirus exposure and HLA in healthy donors. Researchers ran the PCR with 60 Vbeta and 13 Jbeta primers. Method: immunoSEQ multiplex PCR; TCRdb's copy keeps in-frame clones and lacks some. Of 280,000 or so clones in the sample, 70% to 90% were seen once. Input material: PBMCs. Every receptor here comes from a woman between 18 and 30 years old in good health and CMV-seronegative.

The chain couples TRBV11-2 to TRBJ2-3, with no clear D. CDR1 SGHAT and CDR2 FQNNGV come from the germline V gene. This CDR3 comprises 15 residues. The V and J ends lost 1 base and 0 bases respectively, with 8 bases between them. Here the CDR3 reads CASSLGELSTDTQYF. CDR3 DNA: TGTGCCAGCAGCTTAGGAGAACTTAGCACAGATACGCAGTATTTT.

The chain uses TRBV18 and TRBJ2-5; unclear D gene. V lost 2 bases, J lost 4 bases, and 11 bases lay in between. The length of the CDR3 is 14 residues. Germline CDR1 and CDR2: KGHSH and LQKENI. CDR3 DNA sequence: TGTGCCAGCTCACCAACCCCGGCAGGAGAGACCCAGTACTTC. It is translated as CASSPTPAGETQYF.

This chain joins TRBV15 and TRBJ2-1, with 8 bases lining up with TRBD2. The trim removed 1 base at V and 2 bases at J, leaving 4 bases unmatched. CDR3 length equals 16 residues. Per the germline V gene, CDR1 is LNHNV and CDR2 is YYDKDF (reference sequence). The CDR3 DNA is TGTGCCACCAGCAGAGTGGGACTAGTGGCCTACAATGAGCAGTTCTTC. Translated, it gives CATSRVGLVAYNEQFF.

This clone was seen more than once but under ten times. The chain recombines TRBV18 with TRBJ1-2; D possibly corresponds to TRBD1 (5 bases). Germline CDR1 and CDR2: KGHSH and LQKENI. CDR3 length: 12 residues. Trimming took 6 bases from V and 4 from J, leaving 9 bases between them. The DNA for the CDR3 is TGTGCCAGCTCCCCGGGGGGCTATGGCTACACCTTC. Its translation: CASSPGGYGYTF. The full variable domain, completed using reference TRBV18 and TRBJ1-2, is NAGVMQNPRHLVRRRGQEARLRCSPMKGHSHVYWYRQLPEEGLKFMVYLQKENIIDESGMPKERFSAEFPKEGPSILRIQQVVRGDSAAYFCASSPGGYGYTFGSGTRLTVV.

This chain connects TRBV5-4 to TRBJ2-1; 7 bases line up with TRBD2. This CDR3 region has 14 residues. Germline loops: CDR1 SGHNT, CDR2 YYREEE (reference sequence). Germline trimming cut 4 bases from V and 7 bases from J; bases unmatched to any gene: 8. DNA of the CDR3: TGTGCCAGCAGCAGCGGGACTCAGCCTAATGAGCAGTTCTTC. This translates into CASSSGTQPNEQFF.

The V call is TRBV5-1, the J call TRBJ1-1, with 8 bases fitting TRBD1. With V trimmed by 0 bases and J by 5 bases, 6 bases remained unmatched. The CDR3 loop spans 15 amino acids. Germline lookup yields CDR1 SGHRS and CDR2 YFSETQ. The CDR3 region has the DNA TGCGCCAGCAGCTTGGATCAGGGGGCGACGACTGAAGCTTTCTTT. Its protein product is CASSLDQGATTEAFF. The variable domain in full, with the rest retrieved from reference TRBV5-1 and TRBJ1-1, is KAGVTQTPRYLIKTRGQQVTLSCSPISGHRSVSWYQQTPGQGLQFLFEYFSETQRNKGNFPGRFSGRQFSNSRSEMNVSTLELGDSALYLCASSLDQGATTEAFFGQGTRLTVV.

The CDR3 protein is CASSVGSTRMLAFF. Here the CDR3 DNA reads TGTGCCAGCAGCGTTGGCTCCACGAGGATGTTAGCTTTCTTT. The chain recombines TRBV7-9 with TRBJ1-1; the D is unclear. This CDR3 is built from 14 residues. The germline gives CDR1 SEHNR, CDR2 FQNEAQ (reference sequence). Trimming stripped 5 bases from V and 10 bases from J, with 20 bases between. Supplemented by reference TRBV7-9 and TRBJ1-1, the full variable domain reads DTGVSQNPRHKITKRGQNVTFRCDPISEHNRLYWYRQTLGQGPEFLTYFQNEAQLEKSRLLSDRFSAERPKGSFSTLEIQRTEQGDSAMYLCASSVGSTRMLAFFGQGTRLTVV.

The chain employs TRBV10-2 and TRBJ1-2; D gene unclear. CDR1 is WSHSY and CDR2 is SAAADI in the germline V gene. Trimming left V 8 bases short and J 6 bases short, with 22 bases between. CDR3 length equals 15 residues. CDR3 DNA: TGCGCCAGCGGAACCCGGAGTGGCGACGTTCATGGCTACACCTTC. It is translated as CASGTRSGDVHGYTF.

The genes are TRBV13 and TRBJ2-3, with 9 nucleotides matching TRBD2. With V trimmed by 5 bases and J by 2 bases, 8 bases remained unmatched. Per germline, CDR1 PRHDT and CDR2 FYEKMQ (reference sequence). The CDR3 contains 16 residues. CDR3 in amino acids: CASSPLQRGATDTQYF. Here the CDR3 DNA reads TGTGCCAGCAGCCCACTCCAGCGGGGGGCCACAGATACGCAGTATTTT.

The rearrangement joins TRBV14 to TRBJ2-7; 7 nucleotides align to TRBD2. The germline V gene encodes CDR1 SGHDN and CDR2 FVKESK. This CDR3 region has 14 residues. Trimming removed 5 bases from V and 4 bases from J; junction bases left unmatched: 8. The chain's CDR3 is CASSFGLGEYEQYF. DNA for the CDR3: TGTGCCAGCAGCTTCGGACTAGGGGAATACGAGCAGTACTTC.

The chain combines TRBV18 with TRBJ1-1; D might be TRBD1 (5 bases). The ends were cut back, 1 base at V and 1 base at J, with 10 bases in the middle. Germline values: CDR1 KGHSH, CDR2 LQKENI. The CDR3 contains 15 residues. In DNA form, the CDR3 reads TGTGCCAGCTCACCACGGGGGGGACCGAACACTGAAGCTTTCTTT. This encodes CASSPRGGPNTEAFF. The full variable domain, its missing parts supplied by reference TRBV18 and TRBJ1-1, is NAGVMQNPRHLVRRRGQEARLRCSPMKGHSHVYWYRQLPEEGLKFMVYLQKENIIDESGMPKERFSAEFPKEGPSILRIQQVVRGDSAAYFCASSPRGGPNTEAFFGQGTRLTVV.

The chain joins TRBV5-4 to TRBJ2-5; the match to TRBD2 covers 8 bases. Germline V gene data show CDR1 as SGHNT and CDR2 as YYREEE (reference sequence). This CDR3 spans 13 amino acids. The V gene end was trimmed by 2 bases and the J gene end by 5 bases; junction bases not matched to a gene: 2. The CDR3 sequence is CASSFPSGETQYF. CDR3 coding DNA: TGTGCCAGCAGCTTCCCTAGCGGGGAGACCCAGTACTTC.

This clone has only a few counts. The CDR3 nucleotides read TGTGCCAGCTCACCGGACATTGATCAGCCCCAGCATTTT. Translation: CASSPDIDQPQHF. The rearrangement links TRBV18 to TRBJ1-5, with a possible D match to TRBD1 (5 bases). The CDR3 runs 13 residues. CDR1 and CDR2 from the germline V gene are KGHSH and LQKENI. V lost 3 bases to trimming and J lost 5 bases, with 8 bases between them.

A single count supports this clone. The chain couples TRBV19 to TRBJ1-2, with 9 nucleotides matching TRBD1. J gave up 4 bases and V 4 bases, and 7 bases lay outside the gene matches. The CDR3 runs 15 residues. The germline gives CDR1 LNHDA, CDR2 SQIVND (reference sequence). The CDR3 protein is CASSKIQGAGYGYTF. Here the CDR3 DNA reads TGTGCCAGTAGTAAGATACAGGGGGCAGGCTATGGCTACACCTTC.

The genes are TRBV2 and TRBJ2-3; tentative D call: TRBD2 (5 bases). The V gene lost 2 bases and the J gene lost 6 bases, with 6 bases spanning the gap. This CDR3 has 12 amino acids. CDR1 SNHLY and CDR2 FYNNEI come from the germline V gene. The CDR3 is CASSEPGDTQYF. CDR3 coding DNA: TGTGCCAGCAGTGAACCGGGGGATACGCAGTATTTT.

This CDR3 is CASSRGDSLNYGYTF. CDR3 nucleotide sequence: TGCGCCAGCAGCCGAGGGGACAGCCTTAACTATGGCTACACCTTC. The genes are TRBV4-1 and TRBJ1-2, with 7 nucleotides matching TRBD1. Germline V lookup: CDR1 MGHRA, CDR2 YSYEKL. The V segment lost 4 bases and the J segment 1 base; nucleotides outside the gene matches: 6. CDR3 length: 15 amino acids.

The chain uses TRBV5-1 and TRBJ2-1; D perhaps matches TRBD2 (5 bases). V lost 4 bases and J lost 3, with 17 bases in between. The CDR3 covers 16 residues. Germline V gene sequence: CDR1 SGHRS, CDR2 YFSETQ. DNA of the CDR3: TGCGCCAGCAGCCTACCGGGGTCGGAGTACTACAATGAGCAGTTCTTC. The encoded protein is CASSLPGSEYYNEQFF.

The J gene is TRBJ1-3, the V gene TRBV14; D gene unclear. This CDR3 has 16 amino acids. CDR1 is SGHDN and CDR2 is FVKESK in the germline V gene. Trimming pared 4 bases from V and 0 bases from J, leaving 13 bases between. CDR3 protein: CASSPPARISGNTIYF. In nucleotides, the CDR3 is TGTGCCAGCAGCCCCCCCGCCAGAATCTCTGGAAACACCATATATTTT.

The chain joins TRBV9 to TRBJ2-7; 7 nucleotides align to TRBD1. The V segment lost 0 bases and the J segment 6 bases; nucleotides outside the gene matches: 15. Germline V CDR1 and CDR2: SGDLS, YYNGEE. There are 17 residues in the CDR3. The CDR3 DNA reads TGTGCCAGCAGCGTAGCCGGTGGGACAGACCTTCGCCTCGAGCAGTACTTC. Its translation: CASSVAGGTDLRLEQYF.

This clone was detected once. The chain links TRBV5-1 to TRBJ2-3, with 8 nucleotides matching TRBD1. V lost 2 bases, J lost 5 bases, and 10 bases stayed unmatched. Per germline, CDR1 SGHRS and CDR2 YFSETQ. This CDR3 has 16 residues. CDR3 residues: CASSFPSGQGLDTQYF. The CDR3 bases are TGCGCCAGCAGCTTCCCCTCTGGACAGGGCCTAGATACGCAGTATTTT.

This chain links TRBV11-3 with TRBJ2-2; D is uncertain. This CDR3 contains 15 residues. The germline V and J ends were trimmed by 1 base and 2 bases, with 8 bases remaining between them. Per the germline V gene, CDR1 is SGHNT and CDR2 is YENEEA. The CDR3 reads CASSLGQTNTGELFF. DNA for the CDR3: TGTGCCAGCAGCTTAGGACAAACAAACACCGGGGAGCTGTTTTTT. Full variable domain (missing parts from reference TRBV11-3 and TRBJ2-2): EAGVVQSPRYKIIEKKQPVAFWCNPISGHNTLYWYLQNLGQGPELLIRYENEEAVDDSQLPKDRFSAERLKGVDSTLKIQPAELGDSAVYLCASSLGQTNTGELFFGEGSRLTVL.

The chain recombines TRBV6-5 with TRBJ1-1, with TRBD1 as a possible D gene (6 bases). The CDR3 consists of 14 residues. V lost 6 bases to trimming and J lost 3 bases, with 14 bases between them. The germline CDR1 and CDR2 sequences are MNHEY and SVGAGI. CDR3 nucleotide sequence: TGTGCCAGCAGCCGAGGACAGACCGACACTGAAGCTTTCTTT. This codes for CASSRGQTDTEAFF.

The chain recombines TRBV15 with TRBJ2-1, with 7 bases matching TRBD2. The trim removed 8 bases at V and 5 bases at J, leaving 12 bases unmatched. The CDR3 runs to 15 residues. Germline assignment: CDR1 LNHNV and CDR2 YYDKDF (reference sequence). The CDR3 DNA reads as TGTGCCACCGGAAGCGGGGTGATTTTAAACAATGAGCAGTTCTTC. Translated, it gives CATGSGVILNNEQFF.

The genes are TRBV5-1 and TRBJ2-1; 9 bases are a match to TRBD1. Germline CDR1 SGHRS, CDR2 YFSETQ. The length of the CDR3 is 16 residues. Losses at the gene ends were 4 bases for V and 10 bases for J; bases not matched to a gene: 15. DNA of the CDR3: TGCGCCAGCAGCGATAACATGGACAGGGGAATTAAGGAGCAGTTCTTC. This translates into CASSDNMDRGIKEQFF.

This chain uses TRBV7-2 with TRBJ2-7, with D unclear. V was clipped by 3 bases and J by 2 bases, with 2 bases between them. The germline CDR1 and CDR2 sequences are SGHTA and FQGNSA. CDR3 size: 11 residues. CDR3 in DNA: TGTGCCAGCAGCTTCGCCTACGAGCAGTACTTC. Protein sequence: CASSFAYEQYF.

The sample holds one count of this clone. The V call is TRBV5-1, the J call TRBJ1-2; 8 positions match TRBD1. The CDR3 extends over 15 amino acids. V lost 4 bases to trimming and J lost 8 bases; unmatched junction nucleotides: 13. Germline V gene lookup returns CDR1 SGHRS and CDR2 YFSETQ. The CDR3 here is CASSADPGTGKGYTF. Written as DNA, the CDR3 is TGCGCCAGCAGCGCAGATCCCGGGACAGGTAAAGGCTACACCTTC.

J is TRBJ2-7 and V is TRBV7-8; 8 bases align to TRBD2. The CDR3 has 15 amino acids. Germline-derived CDR1 and CDR2 are SGHVS and FQNEAQ. With V trimmed by 2 bases and J by 5 bases, 8 bases remained unmatched. The CDR3, as DNA: TGTGCCAGCAGCTTAAAGGTAGCGGGGCCCAACGAGCAGTACTTC. As protein: CASSLKVAGPNEQYF.

The rearrangement links TRBV6-1 to TRBJ1-1; tentatively, D is TRBD1 (6 bases). V lost 1 base and J lost 10, with 16 bases in between. The CDR3 consists of 14 residues. Germline CDR1 and CDR2: MNHNS and SASEGT. The CDR3 DNA sequence: TGTGCCAGCAGTGAAGAAGGGGGTCAGGGAGTAGCTTTCTTT. Translation: CASSEEGGQGVAFF.